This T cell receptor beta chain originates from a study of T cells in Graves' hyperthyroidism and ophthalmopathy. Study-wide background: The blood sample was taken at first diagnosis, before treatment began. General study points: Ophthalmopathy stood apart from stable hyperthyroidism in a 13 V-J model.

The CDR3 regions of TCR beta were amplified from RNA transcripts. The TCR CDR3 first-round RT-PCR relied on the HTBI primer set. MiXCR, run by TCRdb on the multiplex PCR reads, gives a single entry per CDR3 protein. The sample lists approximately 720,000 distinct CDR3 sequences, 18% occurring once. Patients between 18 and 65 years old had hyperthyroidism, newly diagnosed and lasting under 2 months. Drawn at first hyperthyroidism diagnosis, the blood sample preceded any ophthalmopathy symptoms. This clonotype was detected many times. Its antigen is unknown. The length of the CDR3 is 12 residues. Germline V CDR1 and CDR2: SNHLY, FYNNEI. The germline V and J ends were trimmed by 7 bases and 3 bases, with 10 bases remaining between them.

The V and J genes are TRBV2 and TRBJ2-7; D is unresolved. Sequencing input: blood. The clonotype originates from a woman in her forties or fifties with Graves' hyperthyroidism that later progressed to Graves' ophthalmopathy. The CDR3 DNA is TGTGCCAGCACATACACCGACTACGAGCAGTACTTC. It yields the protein CASTYTDYEQYF.